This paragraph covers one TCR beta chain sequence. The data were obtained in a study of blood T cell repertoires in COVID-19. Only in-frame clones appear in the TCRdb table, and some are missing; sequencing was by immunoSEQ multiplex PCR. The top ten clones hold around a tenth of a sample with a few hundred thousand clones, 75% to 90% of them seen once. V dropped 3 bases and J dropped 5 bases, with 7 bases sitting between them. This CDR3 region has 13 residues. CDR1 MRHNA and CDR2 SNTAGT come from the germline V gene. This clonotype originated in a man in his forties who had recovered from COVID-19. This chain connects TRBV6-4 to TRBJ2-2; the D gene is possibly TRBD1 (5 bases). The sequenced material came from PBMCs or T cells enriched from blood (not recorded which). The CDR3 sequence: CASSEGQTGELFF. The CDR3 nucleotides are TGTGCCAGCAGTGAAGGACAAACCGGGGAGCTGTTTTTT.